This T cell receptor beta chain was captured by sequencing in a study of vaccination and CD4 T cells after COVID-19 (dated by TCRdb to 2021 to 2024). Some background on the complete study: SARS-CoV-2 positivity had been established in the convalescent patients by nasal swab PCR, and mild disease was recorded in nine or ten of these patients and severe disease in one. Control cultures received a CEFX viral epitope pool as the positive control, an HIV-1 Nef peptide pool as the negative control, or no peptide. In around nine COVID-19 convalescent patients and a few infection-naive healthy vaccine recipients, the spike-specific CD4+ TCR repertoire before mRNA vaccination was compared with the repertoire after mRNA vaccination. The cultures were stimulated with overlapping spike peptide pools from SARS-CoV-2 and from the common cold coronaviruses HCoV-NL63, HCoV-OC43 and HCoV-229E. Participants received two doses of either the Pfizer-BioNTech BNT162b2 vaccine (n=8) or the Moderna mRNA-1273 vaccine (n=2). The convalescent cohort included six males and four females, with two Hispanic individuals, seven Caucasians, two Asians and one multiracial person. Post-COVID blood samples were collected from convalescent patients a median of around 96 days after diagnosis, with a range of roughly 35 to 161 days. Post-vaccine blood samples were obtained a median of approximately 74 days after the second vaccine dose, with a range of about 12 to 241 days.

Counted from cysteine to phenylalanine, this CDR3 has 16 amino acids. Here the CDR3 DNA is all that survives: 48 bases in frame from base 1. V lost 3 bases and J lost 3 bases, and the count of bases not matched to a germline gene is 7. According to the germline V gene, CDR1 reads SGHVS and CDR2 reads FQNEAQ. The library was obtained by PCR. DNA from cultured CD4+ T cells was subjected to TCR sequencing with the Oncomine TCR Beta short-read assay at the Johns Hopkins FTIC core. The QIAamp micro DNA kit was used to extract genomic DNA from the cultured CD4+ T cells. Oncomine TCR Beta libraries made from cultured CD4+ T cells were pooled using unique dual indexes and sequenced on an Illumina iSeq 100. The authors' analysis ran thus. Non-productive sequences were removed, and CDR3s not starting with C, not ending with F or W, or shorter than 7 amino acids were discarded. Antigen-specific clonotypes were identified with the MANAFEST web application by comparing peptide-stimulated wells with reference and other culture wells. For a clone to be called positive, the clone needed an FDR below 0.05, an odds ratio above 5, and a productive frequency above 0.1% in at least two of three replicate wells. Clonotypes that were significantly expanded in both SARS-CoV-2 spike wells and at least one common cold coronavirus spike condition were defined as cross-reactive. Using R version 3.6.1, CDR3 homology was evaluated through Levenshtein distances (stringdist) along with unrooted phylogenetic trees (ape). The public sequencing data were trimmed at Q25 with fastp and processed into clonotypes with MiXCR by TCRdb, which kept only in-frame beta chains. Identical CDR3 protein sequences are pooled into one entry, listed with their most common genes and DNA. The V and J calls, along with clone size, are taken from TCRdb and not from the paper's own processing. The table for this sample lists roughly 14,000 distinct CDR3 sequences; around 49% of them were counted only once. Roughly 10% of the sample is taken by the ten largest.

On this clonotype: Its antigen has not been determined. The input lacks base qualities; no much larger clone sits a single base away.

Broad study findings and their caveats: The median number of SARS-CoV-2-reactive clonotypes rose from 21 after infection to roughly 40 after vaccination, but the change was not significant. Only a relatively small number of convalescent patients were included in the study, and early timepoints following natural infection were not analyzed. Nearly all vaccine-specific clones in convalescent patients (304 of 307) were mono-reactive for SARS-CoV-2 spike rather than cross-reactive with common cold coronaviruses. Among convalescent patients, a median about 90% of the SARS-CoV-2-reactive clones seen after vaccination appeared only after vaccination, which suggests priming specific to the vaccine.

The label giving this sample's treatment or condition can be read as: roughly 10-day PBMC culture with coronavirus spike peptide pools or control peptides (ViraFEST assay). The ViraFEST assay was used in the study, in which antigen-specific T cells were expanded with peptide pools and expanded clonotypes were subsequently identified by TCR sequencing. The positive SARS-CoV-2 PCR tests of the convalescent patients were dated from March to December 2020, before the Alpha, Beta and Delta variants emerged in the United States. Each well held roughly 2 million PBMCs cultured in IMDM containing roughly 5% human AB serum and roughly 9.7 IU/ml IL-2, with around 9.7 ug/ml peptide pools added. On days 3 and 7, half of the culture medium was replaced with fresh IL-2-containing medium. Once the cells had been in culture for roughly 11 days, the EasySep CD4+ T cell isolation kit was used to isolate CD4+ T cells by negative selection. Ficoll-Paque Plus gradient centrifugation was used to isolate PBMCs from whole blood, and the isolated PBMCs were then either used fresh or cryopreserved at -140C. In general, triplicate wells were set up for every culture condition.

The specimen comprised CD4+ T cells from blood, cultured in vitro, sampled before SARS-CoV-2 vaccination. The clonotype was recovered from a human donor who had recovered from COVID-19. The V and J segments used are TRBV7-8 and TRBJ2-1; 8 bases in the junction line up with TRBD2. This receptor carries the CDR3 CASSFEAGLGYNEQFF. The DNA sequence is as follows: TGTGCCAGCAGCTTTGAGGCGGGACTAGGCTACAATGAGCAGTTCTTC.